The 29 T cell receptor beta chains below come from one sample, sequenced in a study of CD8 T cells in ankylosing spondylitis. MiXCR, run by TCRdb on the 5' RACE reads, gives a single entry per CDR3 protein. The sample contains about 180,000 distinct CDR3 sequences, 9.8% of which appear only once. The sequenced sample was blood, either unsorted or a sorted T cell fraction (not recorded which). The receptor source for this set is a female donor with ankylosing spondylitis or in good health (not recorded which).

Only a few counts were recorded for this clonotype. V usage is TRBV11-2 and J usage is TRBJ2-7; D call uncertain. Germline V gene lookup returns CDR1 SGHAT and CDR2 FQNNGV. The CDR3 is 15 amino acids. V lost 3 bases and J 3 bases, leaving 15 bases between the germline ends. The CDR3 nucleotides read TGTGCCAGCAGCTTCGGACCAGCAACTAACTACGAGCAGTACTTC. This encodes CASSFGPATNYEQYF.

The sample holds a few counts of this clonotype. The rearrangement links TRBV4-1 to TRBJ2-6, with 7 bases fitting TRBD1. Per the germline V gene, CDR1 is MGHRA and CDR2 is YSYEKL. The CDR3 contains 18 residues. The V segment lost 4 bases and the J segment 1 base; nucleotides outside the gene matches: 10. Written as DNA, the CDR3 is TGCGCCAGCAGCCCAGCGGACAGGCTATGGTCTGGGGCCAACGTCCTGACTTTC. Encoded protein: CASSPADRLWSGANVLTF.

The chain is built from TRBV30 and TRBJ2-1, with D tentatively TRBD1 (5 bases). Germline V gene sequence: CDR1 GTSNPN, CDR2 SVGIG (reference sequence). The CDR3 contains 13 residues. V was shortened by 8 bases and J by 6 bases, with 17 bases between the two germline ends. The CDR3 spells CAGNIDSRNEQFF. The CDR3, as DNA: TGTGCCGGCAACATCGACAGCCGCAATGAGCAGTTCTTC. Looking up the rest from reference TRBV30 and TRBJ2-1 gives the full variable domain: SQTIHQWPATLVQPVGSPLSLECTVEGTSNPNLYWYRQAAGRGLQLLFYSVGIGQISSEVPQNLSASRPQDRQFILSSKKLLLSDSGFYLCAGNIDSRNEQFFGPGTRLTVL.

The chain carries TRBV5-6 and TRBJ2-3; maybe TRBD2 (6 bases). V was pared by 4 bases and J by 4 bases, with 31 bases between. The CDR3 spans 20 residues. From germline, CDR1 is SGHDT and CDR2 YYEEEE. The CDR3 protein is CASSPISGGLPFTLADTQYF. The CDR3 DNA is TGTGCCAGCAGCCCAATTAGTGGGGGGTTACCTTTCACCCTGGCAGATACGCAGTATTTT.

This clonotype was detected ten times or more. The chain couples TRBV29-1 to TRBJ2-7, with 9 nucleotides matching TRBD1. Germline assignment: CDR1 SQVTM and CDR2 ANQGSEA. This CDR3 region has 13 residues. With V trimmed by 2 bases and J by 5 bases, 4 bases remained unmatched. This chain's CDR3 is CSVEYRGLHEQYF. For the CDR3, the DNA is TGCAGCGTTGAATACAGGGGGCTCCACGAGCAGTACTTC.

The V gene is TRBV12-3 or TRBV12-4, the J gene TRBJ1-1; D might be TRBD1 (5 bases). This CDR3 has 14 residues. Trimming took 7 bases from V and 0 from J, leaving 12 bases between them. CDR3 residues: CASTQGTVNTEAFF. The CDR3 DNA sequence: TGTGCCAGCACCCAAGGGACGGTGAACACTGAAGCTTTCTTT.

This clonotype was seen a handful of times. V is TRBV28 and J is TRBJ2-3, with D hard to call. Trimming took off 6 bases at V and 0 bases at J, with 7 bases between the two ends. There are 13 residues in the CDR3. Per the germline V gene, CDR1 is MDHEN and CDR2 is SYDVKM. The DNA for the CDR3 is TGTGCCAGCAGGGAACCTAGCACAGATACGCAGTATTTT. This sequence encodes CASREPSTDTQYF.

The chain joins TRBV30 to TRBJ1-1; no firm D call. Per the germline V gene, CDR1 is GTSNPN and CDR2 is SVGIG (reference sequence). Trimming shortened V by 6 bases and J by 4 bases, and 0 bases separated the two germline ends. This CDR3 is 8 amino acids long. CDR3 sequence (DNA): TGTGCCTGCACTGAAGCTTTCTTT. This gives the protein CACTEAFF.

In this sample, this clonotype turned up many times. The CDR3 protein is CASEGSNQPQHF. In DNA form, the CDR3 reads TGTGCCAGCGAGGGGAGCAATCAGCCCCAGCATTTT. The chain links TRBV7-9 to TRBJ1-5; D is possibly TRBD1 (5 bases). Germline values: CDR1 SEHNR, CDR2 FQNEAQ (reference sequence). The CDR3 is made up of 12 amino acids. V dropped 8 bases and J dropped 1 base, with 6 bases sitting between them.

The rearrangement uses TRBV7-2 and TRBJ1-1; D gene ambiguous. Germline V gene sequence: CDR1 SGHTA, CDR2 FQGNSA. V was pared by 4 bases and J by 1 base, with 16 bases between. The CDR3 runs 16 residues. CDR3 DNA sequence: TGTGCCAGCAGCTCCCCTCCGGCATATAGGAACACTGAAGCTTTCTTT. Protein sequence: CASSSPPAYRNTEAFF.

This clonotype has at least ten counts. This chain connects TRBV7-8 to TRBJ2-1, with 10 bases that match TRBD2. The CDR3 runs 15 residues. Germline V gives CDR1 SGHVS, CDR2 FQNEAQ. V lost 5 bases and J lost 8; bases outside the gene matches: 9. The CDR3 here is CASSLRTSGLDEQFF. The CDR3 bases are TGTGCCAGCAGCCTCCGGACTAGCGGTCTCGATGAGCAGTTCTTC.

This rearrangement joins TRBV7-7 to TRBJ2-3, with D possibly TRBD1 on 6 matching bases. V was clipped by 5 bases and J by 2 bases, with 8 bases between them. The V gene's germline CDR1 is SSHAT and CDR2 FNYEAQ (reference sequence). The CDR3 contains 13 residues. The CDR3 is CASSEGDTDTQYF. The CDR3 region has the DNA TGTGCCAGCAGCGAGGGGGACACAGATACGCAGTATTTT.

V gene TRBV5-4 combines with J gene TRBJ1-2, with D unclear. The CDR3 has 13 amino acids. V shed 0 bases and J shed 6 bases, with 9 bases lying between them. Germline-derived CDR1 and CDR2 are SGHNT and YYREEE (reference sequence). The CDR3 sequence: CASSLGGRDGYTF. DNA for the CDR3: TGTGCCAGCAGCTTGGGGGGTAGGGATGGCTACACCTTC. The complete variable domain, with remaining parts taken from reference TRBV5-4 and TRBJ1-2, reads ETGVTQSPTHLIKTRGQQVTLRCSSQSGHNTVSWYQQALGQGPQFIFQYYREEENGRGNFPPRFSGLQFPNYSSELNVNALELDDSALYLCASSLGGRDGYTFGSGTRLTVV.

Comment on this clonotype: A junction boundary mismatches the germline segment, possibly from a read error. The rearrangement uses TRBV10-2 and TRBJ1-1; D may be TRBD1 (6 bases). The CDR3 is made up of 13 amino acids. Germline assignment: CDR1 WSHSY and CDR2 SAAADI. The CDR3, as DNA: TGCGCCTGCAGACAGGAGATGAACACTGAAGCTTTCTTT. Protein: CACRQEMNTEAFF.

This clonotype was counted at least ten times. The gene calls are TRBV12-3 or TRBV12-4 and TRBJ2-1, with 12 nucleotides matching TRBD2. The CDR3 contains 16 residues. The trim removed 5 bases at V and 0 bases at J, leaving 2 bases unmatched. The CDR3 DNA reads TGTGCCAGCAGTGGACTAGCGGGGCTCTCCTACAATGAGCAGTTCTTC. Amino acids: CASSGLAGLSYNEQFF.

The table lists this clonotype with a few counts. This chain connects TRBV28 to TRBJ2-1; unclear D gene. Trimming cost V 2 bases and J 4 bases, with 21 bases left between them. In germline, CDR1 is MDHEN, CDR2 SYDVKM. The CDR3 contains 18 residues. CDR3 amino acids: CASSLRVAETTLYNEQFF. The CDR3, as DNA: TGTGCCAGCAGTTTACGAGTGGCCGAGACCACATTATACAATGAGCAGTTCTTC.

This clonotype was detected ten times or more. The rearrangement joins TRBV28 to TRBJ1-2; no reliable D call. This CDR3 comprises 12 residues. The V and J ends lost 5 bases and 7 bases respectively, with 11 bases between them. Germline CDR1 MDHEN, CDR2 SYDVKM. This chain's CDR3 is CASSPDLGGYTF. The CDR3 DNA reads as TGTGCCAGCAGTCCCGATCTTGGTGGCTACACCTTC.

This clonotype was seen at least ten times. The V call is TRBV5-1, the J call TRBJ1-1; 7 nucleotides line up with TRBD1. The CDR3 is 16 residues long. Germline V gives CDR1 SGHRS, CDR2 YFSETQ. J lost 0 bases, V lost 0 bases, and 5 bases had no gene match. CDR3 region: CASSLAEGGMNTEAFF. The CDR3 DNA sequence: TGCGCCAGCAGCTTGGCCGAAGGGGGCATGAACACTGAAGCTTTCTTT.

The table lists this clonotype with a few counts. This rearrangement joins TRBV2 to TRBJ2-7; D may match TRBD1 or TRBD2 (5 bases each). Trimming stripped 2 bases from V and 7 bases from J, with 12 bases between. Germline V gene data show CDR1 as SNHLY and CDR2 as FYNNEI. There are 13 residues in the CDR3. CDR3 region: CASSERGPREQYF. The CDR3 DNA reads as TGTGCCAGCAGTGAAAGGGGACCCCGGGAGCAGTACTTC. Variable domain in full (rest from reference TRBV2 and TRBJ2-7): EPEVTQTPSHQVTQMGQEVILRCVPISNHLYFYWYRQILGQKVEFLVSFYNNEISEKSEIFDDQFSVERPDGSNFTLKIRSTKLEDSAMYFCASSERGPREQYFGPGTRLTVT.

The sample holds many counts of this clonotype. The rearrangement links TRBV12-3 or TRBV12-4 to TRBJ2-5; tentatively, D is TRBD1 or TRBD2 (5 bases each). The CDR3 runs 13 residues. V lost 7 bases, J lost 4 bases, and 13 bases lay in between. The CDR3 here is CASTTGQGETQYF. DNA for the CDR3: TGTGCCAGCACGACGGGGCAGGGAGAGACCCAGTACTTC.

This clonotype was seen more than once but under ten times. The genes are TRBV29-1 and TRBJ2-2, with D possibly being TRBD1 (5 bases). Germline V gene sequence: CDR1 SQVTM, CDR2 ANQGSEA. V was trimmed by 4 bases and J by 2 bases, leaving 11 bases between them. CDR3 size: 14 residues. The CDR3 spells CSVGLGANTGELFF. In DNA, the CDR3 is TGCAGCGTTGGTCTAGGGGCCAACACCGGGGAGCTGTTTTTT.

This clonotype has a handful of counts. This chain uses TRBV10-3 with TRBJ1-1, with D unresolved. Germline CDR1 ENHRY, CDR2 SYGVKD. V was shortened by 2 bases and J by 1 base, with 5 bases between the two germline ends. The CDR3 has 13 amino acids. Here the CDR3 reads CAISEPSNTEAFF. The CDR3 coding sequence is TGTGCCATCAGTGAGCCCTCGAACACTGAAGCTTTCTTT.

The rearrangement uses TRBV20-1 and TRBJ2-1; unclear D gene. Germline V gene data show CDR1 as DFQATT and CDR2 as SNEGSKA (reference sequence). Trimming shortened V by 2 bases and J by 11 bases, and 10 bases separated the two germline ends. The CDR3 is 11 residues long. CDR3 in DNA: TGCAGTGCTAGAAACTCTGAGCAGCAGTTCTTC. Protein sequence: CSARNSEQQFF.

V gene TRBV7-9 combines with J gene TRBJ2-2, with 8 bases fitting TRBD2. Per the germline V gene, CDR1 is SEHNR and CDR2 is FQNEAQ (reference sequence). The CDR3 consists of 15 residues. V shed 5 bases and J 4 bases; nucleotides not matched to a gene: 6. CDR3 DNA: TGTGCCAGCAGCCCGACTAGCGCGACCACCGGGGAGCTGTTTTTT. Amino acid sequence: CASSPTSATTGELFF.

The chain recombines TRBV9 with TRBJ1-5; D is unclear. This CDR3 is built from 14 residues. Between the trimmed V and J ends, which lost 3 bases and 5 bases, there was a span of 12 bases. Germline V gives CDR1 SGDLS, CDR2 YYNGEE. CDR3 in amino acids: CASSGSSGYQPQHF. DNA of the CDR3: TGTGCCAGCAGCGGGTCTTCAGGCTATCAGCCCCAGCATTTT.

This clonotype was counted between two and nine times. V usage is TRBV9 and J usage is TRBJ2-3; 7 bases match TRBD2. The V and J ends lost 0 bases and 0 bases, in that order; junction bases with no gene match: 7. The CDR3 loop spans 17 amino acids. The germline V gene has CDR1 SGDLS and CDR2 YYNGEE. CDR3 sequence: CASSVGVAGESTDTQYF. The CDR3 DNA follows: TGTGCCAGCAGCGTAGGTGTTGCGGGAGAGAGCACAGATACGCAGTATTTT.

The sample holds many counts of this clonotype. This chain uses TRBV9 with TRBJ2-7; D unresolved. The CDR3 runs to 14 residues. V was cut by 3 bases and J by 2 bases, with 12 bases left in between. Germline lookup yields CDR1 SGDLS and CDR2 YYNGEE. The CDR3 nucleotides read TGTGCCAGCAGCGCGCTAGACGAAACCTACGAGCAGTACTTC. This codes for CASSALDETYEQYF. The full variable domain, rest sourced from reference TRBV9 and TRBJ2-7, is DSGVTQTPKHLITATGQRVTLRCSPRSGDLSVYWYQQSLDQGLQFLIQYYNGEERAKGNILERFSAQQFPDLHSELNLSSLELGDSALYFCASSALDETYEQYFGPGTRLTVT.

CDR3 in amino acids: CASSCGYF. The CDR3 bases are TGTGCCAGCAGCTGCGGGTACTTC. The chain joins TRBV5-8 to TRBJ2-5; D is unclear. V was pared by 3 bases and J by 13 bases, with 4 bases between. The CDR3 spans 8 residues. Germline loops: CDR1 SGHTS, CDR2 YDEGEE.

This clonotype came up many times. The J gene is TRBJ2-7, the V gene TRBV4-3; no clear D gene. The CDR3 is 13 residues long. Per germline, CDR1 LGHNA and CDR2 YSLEER. V gave up 5 bases and J gave up 4 bases, with 12 bases separating them. The CDR3 nucleotides are TGCGCCAGCAGCTCCTACTTGGGTTACGAGCAGTACTTC. Translating it yields CASSSYLGYEQYF.